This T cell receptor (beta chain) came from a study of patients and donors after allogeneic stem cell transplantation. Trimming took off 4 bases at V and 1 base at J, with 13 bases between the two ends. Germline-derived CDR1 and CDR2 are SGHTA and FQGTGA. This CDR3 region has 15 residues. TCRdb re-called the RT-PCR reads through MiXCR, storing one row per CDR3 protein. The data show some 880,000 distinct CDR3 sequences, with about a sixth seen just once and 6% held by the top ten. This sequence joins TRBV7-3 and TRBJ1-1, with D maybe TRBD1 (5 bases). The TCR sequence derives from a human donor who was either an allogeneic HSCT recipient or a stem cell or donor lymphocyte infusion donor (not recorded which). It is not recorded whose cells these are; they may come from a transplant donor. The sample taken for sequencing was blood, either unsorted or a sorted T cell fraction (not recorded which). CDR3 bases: TGTGCCAGCAGCTCCATAGGCACAGGGAACACTGAAGCTTTCTTT. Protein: CASSSIGTGNTEAFF.